The 18 T cell receptor beta chains listed next were all sequenced from one sample in a study of cytomegalovirus exposure and HLA in healthy donors. It was with 60 Vbeta and 13 Jbeta primers that the PCR ran. Generated by immunoSEQ multiplex PCR, the TCRdb table keeps only in-frame clones and is missing some. The sample lists roughly 100,000 clones, roughly two thirds occurring once. Sequencing input: PBMCs. These receptors originate from a female donor in good health and CMV-seronegative.

The chain recombines TRBV5-1 with TRBJ2-5; 11 positions match TRBD1. The CDR3 sequence is 16 residues long. Looked up from germline, CDR1 is SGHRS and CDR2 is YFSETQ. The trim removed 3 bases at V and 0 bases at J, leaving 4 bases unmatched. The CDR3 loop is CASSWQGQGDQETQYF. CDR3 DNA: TGCGCCAGCAGCTGGCAGGGACAGGGGGACCAAGAGACCCAGTACTTC.

The chain joins TRBV5-4 to TRBJ2-1, with D maybe TRBD2 (6 bases). The CDR3 has 17 residues. Germline V gene sequence: CDR1 SGHNT, CDR2 YYREEE (reference sequence). The ends were cut back, 5 bases at V and 5 bases at J, with 23 bases in the middle. The CDR3 sequence: CASSPDTTGAQNNEQFF. The CDR3 DNA is TGTGCCAGCAGTCCTGATACGACGGGAGCCCAGAACAATGAGCAGTTCTTC.

This chain joins TRBV19 and TRBJ1-4; D uncertain. This CDR3 is 14 amino acids long. Germline V lookup: CDR1 LNHDA, CDR2 SQIVND (reference sequence). Trimming stripped 4 bases from V and 2 bases from J, with 8 bases between. Written as DNA, the CDR3 is TGTGCCAGTAGTAGTCTCCTGACTAATGAAAAACTGTTTTTT. The encoded protein is CASSSLLTNEKLFF.

The chain couples TRBV7-2 to TRBJ1-1, with no clear D. The CDR3 sequence is 16 residues long. Trimming removed 0 bases at V and 0 bases at J, with 11 bases between. Germline CDR1 is SGHTA and CDR2 is FQGNSA. CDR3 loop: CASSLARWAMNTEAFF. The CDR3 nucleotides read TGTGCCAGCAGCTTAGCTCGATGGGCCATGAACACTGAAGCTTTCTTT.

The V call is TRBV5-8, the J call TRBJ2-7, with D unclear. The ends were cut back, 1 base at V and 0 bases at J, with 5 bases in the middle. The CDR3 runs to 13 residues. Germline lookup yields CDR1 SGHTS and CDR2 YDEGEE. CDR3 amino acids: CASSLQFSYEQYF. The CDR3 DNA reads as TGTGCCAGCAGCTTGCAGTTCTCCTACGAGCAGTACTTC. Complete variable domain (other parts from reference TRBV5-8 and TRBJ2-7): EAGVTQSPTHLIKTRGQQATLRCSPISGHTSVYWYQQALGLGLQFLLWYDEGEERNRGNFPPRFSGRQFPNYSSELNVNALELEDSALYLCASSLQFSYEQYFGPGTRLTVT.

This clone has a handful of counts. V gene TRBV7-3 combines with J gene TRBJ2-3, with D possibly matching TRBD2 (5 bases). Germline CDR1 is SGHTA and CDR2 is FQGTGA. The CDR3 is 14 residues long. The V gene lost 4 bases and the J gene lost 2 bases, with 10 bases spanning the gap. The CDR3 DNA follows: TGTGCCAGCAGCTCCAACGACTACACAGATACGCAGTATTTT. Residues: CASSSNDYTDTQYF.

This clone was found a few times. The rearrangement links TRBV4-2 to TRBJ2-1; TRBD1 matches 7 bases. V lost 4 bases and J lost 8; bases outside the gene matches: 14. Germline V gene sequence: CDR1 LGHNA, CDR2 YNFKEQ. The CDR3 sequence is 16 residues long. CDR3 sequence (DNA): TGTGCCAGCAGCCTAGGGACAGCTAACTTTGGCGATGAGCAGTTCTTC. Translation gives CASSLGTANFGDEQFF.

The J gene is TRBJ1-2, the V gene TRBV5-1; 10 nucleotides align to TRBD1. The CDR3 contains 15 residues. V was pared by 3 bases and J by 3 bases, with 5 bases of the junction left unmatched. The V gene's germline CDR1 is SGHRS and CDR2 YFSETQ. The CDR3 bases are TGCGCCAGCAGCTATGGACAGGGGGGGGACTATGGCTACACCTTC. Its protein product is CASSYGQGGDYGYTF.

CDR3 protein: CASSPQALTSGAQGGTDTQYF. The CDR3 region has the DNA TGTGCCAGCTCACCACAGGCCCTTACTAGCGGGGCCCAAGGGGGCACAGATACGCAGTATTTT. This sequence joins TRBV18 and TRBJ2-3; 10 nucleotides line up with TRBD2. The CDR3 totals 21 residues. With 1 base clipped from V and 1 base from J, the junction kept 17 bases outside the gene matches. The germline V gene has CDR1 KGHSH and CDR2 LQKENI.

The V call is TRBV6-6, the J call TRBJ1-1, with 7 bases aligning to TRBD1. Germline V gene lookup returns CDR1 MNHNY and CDR2 SVGAGI (reference sequence). J lost 4 bases, V lost 5 bases, and 7 bases had no gene match. The CDR3 totals 14 residues. The CDR3 DNA reads TGTGCCAGCAGTCCCCGACAGGGCGGCACTGAAGCTTTCTTT. This gives the protein CASSPRQGGTEAFF.

This chain connects TRBV6-1 to TRBJ2-7; TRBD1 matches 7 bases. Germline CDR1 is MNHNS and CDR2 is SASEGT. The junction had 6 bases not matched to a gene; V was cut back by 5 bases and J by 2 bases. This CDR3 spans 14 amino acids. The CDR3 here is CASSSTGSPYEQYF. The CDR3 coding sequence is TGTGCCAGCAGTTCGACAGGGTCCCCCTACGAGCAGTACTTC.

This rearrangement joins TRBV28 to TRBJ1-1; 8 nucleotides line up with TRBD1. Germline CDR1 and CDR2: MDHEN and SYDVKM. The ends lost 9 bases at V and 11 bases at J; junction bases unmatched: 11. The CDR3 loop spans 12 amino acids. The DNA of the CDR3 is TGTGCCAGTTCGCAGGGGGCCTGGATGGCTTTCTTT. This sequence encodes CASSQGAWMAFF.

The gene calls are TRBV10-3 and TRBJ2-2, with D perhaps TRBD2 (5 bases). With 7 bases removed from V and 6 bases from J, the gap between germline ends came to 12 bases. Germline V gives CDR1 ENHRY, CDR2 SYGVKD. CDR3 size: 13 residues. The CDR3 bases are TGTGCCATCAAACCGGGAATGGCCGGGGAGCTGTTTTTT. The encoded protein is CAIKPGMAGELFF.

This chain connects TRBV5-1 to TRBJ2-7, with D maybe TRBD1 (7 bases). The CDR3 covers 14 residues. The germline CDR1 and CDR2 sequences are SGHRS and YFSETQ. Trimming shortened V by 4 bases and J by 4 bases, and 15 bases separated the two germline ends. In DNA, the CDR3 is TGCGCCAGCAGCCTGGGTCCAGGGGGGTACGAGCAGTACTTC. This encodes CASSLGPGGYEQYF.

V and J are TRBV11-3 and TRBJ2-7; 7 bases are shared with TRBD2. V was clipped by 5 bases and J by 2 bases; unmatched bases: 0. CDR3 length: 12 residues. Germline-derived CDR1 and CDR2 are SGHNT and YENEEA. CDR3 loop: CASSREAYEQYF. CDR3 coding DNA: TGTGCCAGCAGCCGGGAGGCCTACGAGCAGTACTTC.

The rearrangement uses TRBV6-1 and TRBJ1-1; 7 bases match TRBD1. CDR3 length equals 13 residues. The germline gives CDR1 MNHNS, CDR2 SASEGT. V trimming: 5 bases; J trimming: 3 bases; junction bases outside the gene matches: 3. The chain's CDR3 is CASSTGTDTEAFF. CDR3 DNA sequence: TGTGCCAGCAGTACTGGGACAGACACTGAAGCTTTCTTT.

The gene calls are TRBV29-1 and TRBJ1-1, with D hard to call. Germline V lookup: CDR1 SQVTM, CDR2 ANQGSEA. V was clipped by 2 bases and J by 5 bases, with 15 bases between them. The CDR3 is 14 residues long. The chain's CDR3 is CSVESLPRRTEAFF. CDR3 DNA: TGCAGCGTTGAATCCCTCCCGAGGCGGACTGAAGCTTTCTTT.

This rearrangement joins TRBV18 to TRBJ1-5; D might be TRBD1 (6 bases). Germline V gene data show CDR1 as KGHSH and CDR2 as LQKENI. CDR3 length equals 13 residues. V was cut by 5 bases and J by 8 bases, with 13 bases left in between. The CDR3 is CASSFEYREPQHF. The CDR3 nucleotides read TGTGCCAGCTCATTTGAGTACAGGGAGCCCCAGCATTTT.